These T cell receptor beta chains were read from a single sample in a study of blood T cell repertoires in COVID-19. The protocol was immunoSEQ multiplex PCR, while the TCRdb copy is restricted to in-frame clones and leaves out a portion. The data show approximately 240,000 clones, about 80% seen once. Sequencing was done on a sample of peripheral blood. These receptors came from a woman aged 25-40 years who had recovered from COVID-19. CDR3s include the opening cysteine and the closing phenylalanine or tryptophan. Fields, in order: CDR3 DNA, CDR3 protein, D gene, clone size, CDR3 length, J gene, V gene. The D gene is left open where the match is weak. Clone size is not always given. Where it is, it says once, few, many or a class for expanded clones.

cdr3_nt: TGCGCCAGCAGCTCCGGAGGCGGACTAGCCGTAACGAATGAGCAGTTCTTC
cdr3_aa: CASSSGGGLAVTNEQFF
d_call: TRBD2
clone_size: .
cdr3_length: 17
j_call: TRBJ2-1
v_call: TRBV5-1

cdr3_nt: TGTGCCAGCAGCCCTAGCGGGAGTATTGACGAGCAGTACTTC
cdr3_aa: CASSPSGSIDEQYF
d_call: TRBD2
clone_size: .
cdr3_length: 14
j_call: TRBJ2-7
v_call: TRBV9

cdr3_nt: TGTGCCTGGAGCCGGGATGTCACTAGCGGGGTGACGGGGTTCTTC
cdr3_aa: CAWSRDVTSGVTGFF
d_call: TRBD2
clone_size: .
cdr3_length: 15
j_call: TRBJ2-1
v_call: TRBV30

cdr3_nt: TGTGCCAGCAGCCAAGATAGGCACGGAGTGGGGACCCAGTACTTC
cdr3_aa: CASSQDRHGVGTQYF
d_call: .
clone_size: .
cdr3_length: 15
j_call: TRBJ2-5
v_call: TRBV4-2

cdr3_nt: TGTGCCAGCAGTTACCCCAGGCCCGGTAACTATGGCTACACCTTC
cdr3_aa: CASSYPRPGNYGYTF
d_call: .
clone_size: .
cdr3_length: 15
j_call: TRBJ1-2
v_call: TRBV28

cdr3_nt: TGTGCCAGCAGTGAACAGTCTGGGGCCAACGTCCTGACTTTC
cdr3_aa: CASSEQSGANVLTF
d_call: .
clone_size: .
cdr3_length: 14
j_call: TRBJ2-6
v_call: TRBV2

cdr3_nt: TGTGCCAGCACAGCAACAGGGGACATTTACAATGAGCAGTTCTTC
cdr3_aa: CASTATGDIYNEQFF
d_call: TRBD1
clone_size: .
cdr3_length: 15
j_call: TRBJ2-1
v_call: TRBV6-5

cdr3_nt: TGCGCCAGCAGCTTGACGACTAACACTGAAGCTTTCTTT
cdr3_aa: CASSLTTNTEAFF
d_call: .
clone_size: once
cdr3_length: 13
j_call: TRBJ1-1
v_call: TRBV5-1

cdr3_nt: TGTGCCAGCGCGTCAGGGGGAGGGACCCAGTACTTC
cdr3_aa: CASASGGGTQYF
d_call: .
clone_size: .
cdr3_length: 12
j_call: TRBJ2-5
v_call: TRBV25-1

cdr3_nt: TGTGCCAGCTCACAGACAGGGAATGACAATCAGCCCCAGCATTTT
cdr3_aa: CASSQTGNDNQPQHF
d_call: TRBD1
clone_size: once
cdr3_length: 15
j_call: TRBJ1-5
v_call: TRBV18

cdr3_nt: TGTGCCTGGGGACAGGGTGGGAATCAGCCCCAGCATTTT
cdr3_aa: CAWGQGGNQPQHF
d_call: TRBD1
clone_size: .
cdr3_length: 13
j_call: TRBJ1-5
v_call: TRBV30

cdr3_nt: TGTGCCAGCAGCTTAGCGGGAGGACTCTCCTACGAGCAGTACTTC
cdr3_aa: CASSLAGGLSYEQYF
d_call: .
clone_size: .
cdr3_length: 15
j_call: TRBJ2-7
v_call: TRBV7-2

cdr3_nt: TGTGCCAGCAGTCTGCTAGGACTAGCGGACTCCTACGAGCAGTACTTC
cdr3_aa: CASSLLGLADSYEQYF
d_call: TRBD2
clone_size: .
cdr3_length: 16
j_call: TRBJ2-7
v_call: TRBV28

cdr3_nt: TGTGCCAGTAGACCGACGGGGGGCTATGGCTACACCTTC
cdr3_aa: CASRPTGGYGYTF
d_call: .
clone_size: .
cdr3_length: 13
j_call: TRBJ1-2
v_call: TRBV19

cdr3_nt: TGTGCCAGCAGCCCTTTGACTAGCGGGGGGGAGGAGTTCTTC
cdr3_aa: CASSPLTSGGEEFF
d_call: TRBD2
clone_size: few
cdr3_length: 14
j_call: TRBJ2-1
v_call: TRBV11-2

cdr3_nt: TGTGCCAGCAGCCAGTCCGGGGAAAAACTGTTTTTT
cdr3_aa: CASSQSGEKLFF
d_call: .
clone_size: .
cdr3_length: 12
j_call: TRBJ1-4
v_call: TRBV28

cdr3_nt: TGTGCCAGCAGCAATGTAGCGGGAGACTACGAGCAGTACTTC
cdr3_aa: CASSNVAGDYEQYF
d_call: TRBD2
clone_size: .
cdr3_length: 14
j_call: TRBJ2-7
v_call: TRBV7-9

cdr3_nt: TGTGCCAGCAGCCGCGCCGGGACACACCTCAACTATGGCTACACCTTC
cdr3_aa: CASSRAGTHLNYGYTF
d_call: .
clone_size: .
cdr3_length: 16
j_call: TRBJ1-2
v_call: TRBV5-6

cdr3_nt: TGCGCCAGCAGCTTAACAGGGTACTCTGGAAACACCATATATTTT
cdr3_aa: CASSLTGYSGNTIYF
d_call: .
clone_size: .
cdr3_length: 15
j_call: TRBJ1-3
v_call: TRBV5-1

cdr3_nt: TGTGCCAGCAGCGTAGGCCCAGGGCATTGGGCTTTCTTT
cdr3_aa: CASSVGPGHWAFF
d_call: .
clone_size: .
cdr3_length: 13
j_call: TRBJ1-1
v_call: TRBV9

cdr3_nt: TGCAGTGCTAGTCTCCGCGCGCACGAGCAGTACTTC
cdr3_aa: CSASLRAHEQYF
d_call: .
clone_size: .
cdr3_length: 12
j_call: TRBJ2-7
v_call: TRBV20-1

cdr3_nt: TGTGCCAGCCGGGACAGGGGGGATGGCTACACCTTC
cdr3_aa: CASRDRGDGYTF
d_call: TRBD1
clone_size: once
cdr3_length: 12
j_call: TRBJ1-2
v_call: TRBV27

cdr3_nt: TGTGCCAGCAGCAGCGGTGAGCATGAGCAGTTCTTC
cdr3_aa: CASSSGEHEQFF
d_call: .
clone_size: few
cdr3_length: 12
j_call: TRBJ2-1
v_call: TRBV5-4

cdr3_nt: TGTGCCAGCAGCCAAGATCCGGCGGGACTAGCGGCTAGCACAGATACGCAGTATTTT
cdr3_aa: CASSQDPAGLAASTDTQYF
d_call: TRBD2
clone_size: .
cdr3_length: 19
j_call: TRBJ2-3
v_call: TRBV3-1/TRBV3-2

cdr3_nt: TGTGCCAGCAGCGCAGGCTCTGGAAACACCATATATTTT
cdr3_aa: CASSAGSGNTIYF
d_call: .
clone_size: .
cdr3_length: 13
j_call: TRBJ1-3
v_call: TRBV5-4

cdr3_nt: TGTGCCAGCAACAGGCGAAAATCCCAAGAGACCCAGTACTTC
cdr3_aa: CASNRRKSQETQYF
d_call: .
clone_size: .
cdr3_length: 14
j_call: TRBJ2-5
v_call: TRBV2

cdr3_nt: TGTGCCAGCAGTTTAATAGGGGGAGAAAATACGCAGTATTTT
cdr3_aa: CASSLIGGENTQYF
d_call: .
clone_size: .
cdr3_length: 14
j_call: TRBJ2-3
v_call: TRBV27

cdr3_nt: TGTGCCAGCAGCGAGACCGCGACAGGGGATTCACCCCTCCACTTT
cdr3_aa: CASSETATGDSPLHF
d_call: TRBD1
clone_size: .
cdr3_length: 15
j_call: TRBJ1-6
v_call: TRBV5-4

cdr3_nt: TGTGCCAGCAGTGAATCTAGACAGACATTTGAAGCTTTCTTT
cdr3_aa: CASSESRQTFEAFF
d_call: .
clone_size: .
cdr3_length: 14
j_call: TRBJ1-1
v_call: TRBV2

cdr3_nt: TGTGCCAGCAGCTTAGTCGCCGGGACAGGGTTTAGCAATCAGCCCCAGCATTTT
cdr3_aa: CASSLVAGTGFSNQPQHF
d_call: TRBD1
clone_size: few
cdr3_length: 18
j_call: TRBJ1-5
v_call: TRBV11-2

cdr3_nt: TGTGCCAGCAGTGAAGAGGGGACAGGGTGGGAAAAACTGTTTTTT
cdr3_aa: CASSEEGTGWEKLFF
d_call: TRBD1
clone_size: .
cdr3_length: 15
j_call: TRBJ1-4
v_call: TRBV6-1

cdr3_nt: TGTGCCAGCAGTGGGACAGCAGATACGCAGTATTTT
cdr3_aa: CASSGTADTQYF
d_call: TRBD1
clone_size: .
cdr3_length: 12
j_call: TRBJ2-3
v_call: TRBV28

cdr3_nt: TGTGCCAGTAGTCCCGGACAGCCCTTCAAACTGTTTTTT
cdr3_aa: CASSPGQPFKLFF
d_call: .
clone_size: .
cdr3_length: 13
j_call: TRBJ1-4
v_call: TRBV19

cdr3_nt: TGCAGCGTATGGGCGGACAGGTTGGACTCCTACGAGCAGTACTTC
cdr3_aa: CSVWADRLDSYEQYF
d_call: TRBD1
clone_size: .
cdr3_length: 15
j_call: TRBJ2-7
v_call: TRBV29-1

cdr3_nt: TGTGCCAGCAGCTTAACAGGGGTTTCGCAGTACTTC
cdr3_aa: CASSLTGVSQYF
d_call: TRBD1
clone_size: .
cdr3_length: 12
j_call: TRBJ2-7
v_call: TRBV28

cdr3_nt: TGTGCCATCAGTGCTATTAGCTTAGGCGAGCAGTACTTC
cdr3_aa: CAISAISLGEQYF
d_call: .
clone_size: few
cdr3_length: 13
j_call: TRBJ2-7
v_call: TRBV10-3

cdr3_nt: TGTGCCAGTAGTGCCAACAGGGTGGGGACCGGGGAGCTGTTTTTT
cdr3_aa: CASSANRVGTGELFF
d_call: .
clone_size: .
cdr3_length: 15
j_call: TRBJ2-2
v_call: TRBV19

cdr3_nt: TGTGCCAGCAGTTTACGAACAGGGGAATCACCCCTCCACTTT
cdr3_aa: CASSLRTGESPLHF
d_call: TRBD1
clone_size: .
cdr3_length: 14
j_call: TRBJ1-6
v_call: TRBV27

cdr3_nt: TGTGCCAGCAAAGTCAGCGTCTTCTCTGGGGCCAACGTCCTGACTTTC
cdr3_aa: CASKVSVFSGANVLTF
d_call: .
clone_size: .
cdr3_length: 16
j_call: TRBJ2-6
v_call: TRBV2

cdr3_nt: TGTGCCAGCAATTCAGCGGGAGGGCCGCAAGAGACCCAGTACTTC
cdr3_aa: CASNSAGGPQETQYF
d_call: TRBD2
clone_size: once
cdr3_length: 15
j_call: TRBJ2-5
v_call: TRBV28